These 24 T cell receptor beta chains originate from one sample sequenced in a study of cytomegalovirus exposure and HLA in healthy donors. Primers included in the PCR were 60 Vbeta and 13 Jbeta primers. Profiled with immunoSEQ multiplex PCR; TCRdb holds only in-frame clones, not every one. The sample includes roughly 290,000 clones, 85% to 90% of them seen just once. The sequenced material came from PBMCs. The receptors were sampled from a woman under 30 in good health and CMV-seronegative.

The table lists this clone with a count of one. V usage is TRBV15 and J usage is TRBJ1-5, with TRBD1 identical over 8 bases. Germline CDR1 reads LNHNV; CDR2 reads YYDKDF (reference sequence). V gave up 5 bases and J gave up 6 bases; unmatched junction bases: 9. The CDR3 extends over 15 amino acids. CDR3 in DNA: TGTGCCACCAGCGGCCAGGACAGGGCCCCTCAGCCCCAGCATTTT. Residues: CATSGQDRAPQPQHF.

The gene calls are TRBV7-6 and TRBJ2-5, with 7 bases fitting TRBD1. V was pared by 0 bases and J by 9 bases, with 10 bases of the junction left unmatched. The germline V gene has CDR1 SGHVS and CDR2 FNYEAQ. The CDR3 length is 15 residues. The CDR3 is CASSLAQPLQGAQYF. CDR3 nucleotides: TGTGCCAGCAGCTTAGCGCAACCCCTCCAGGGGGCCCAGTACTTC.

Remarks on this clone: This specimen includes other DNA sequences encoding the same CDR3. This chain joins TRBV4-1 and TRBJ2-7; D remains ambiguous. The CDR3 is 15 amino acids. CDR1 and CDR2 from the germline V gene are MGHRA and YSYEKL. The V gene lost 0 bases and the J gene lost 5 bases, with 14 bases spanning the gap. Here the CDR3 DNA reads TGCGCCAGCAGCCAAGATATGAGCGTACGGAACGAGCAGTACTTC. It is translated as CASSQDMSVRNEQYF.

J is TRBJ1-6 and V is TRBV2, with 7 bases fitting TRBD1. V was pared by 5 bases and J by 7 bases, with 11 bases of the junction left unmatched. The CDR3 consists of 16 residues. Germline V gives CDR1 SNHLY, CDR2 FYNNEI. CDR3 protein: CASSPRGRGGNSPLHF. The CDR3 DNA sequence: TGTGCCAGCAGTCCAAGGGGGCGCGGGGGGAATTCACCCCTCCACTTT.

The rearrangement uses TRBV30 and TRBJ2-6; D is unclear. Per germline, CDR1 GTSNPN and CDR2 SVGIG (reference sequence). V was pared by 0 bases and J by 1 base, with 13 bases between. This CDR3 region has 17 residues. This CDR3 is CAWSVGQRYSGANVLTF. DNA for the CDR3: TGTGCCTGGAGTGTAGGTCAGCGATATTCTGGGGCCAACGTCCTGACTTTC.

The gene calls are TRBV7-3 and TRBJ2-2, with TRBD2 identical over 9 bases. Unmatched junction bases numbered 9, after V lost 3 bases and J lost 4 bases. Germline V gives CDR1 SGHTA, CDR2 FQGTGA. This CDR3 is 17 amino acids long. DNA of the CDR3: TGTGCCAGCAGCTTTAGCGGGGGCCCTACTTCCACCGGGGAGCTGTTTTTT. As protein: CASSFSGGPTSTGELFF.

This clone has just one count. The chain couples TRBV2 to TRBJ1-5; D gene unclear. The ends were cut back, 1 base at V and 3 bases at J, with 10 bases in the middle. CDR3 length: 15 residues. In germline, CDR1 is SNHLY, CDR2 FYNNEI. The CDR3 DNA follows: TGTGCCAGCAGTGAAGAGGCAGGCTCCAATCAGCCCCAGCATTTT. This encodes CASSEEAGSNQPQHF.

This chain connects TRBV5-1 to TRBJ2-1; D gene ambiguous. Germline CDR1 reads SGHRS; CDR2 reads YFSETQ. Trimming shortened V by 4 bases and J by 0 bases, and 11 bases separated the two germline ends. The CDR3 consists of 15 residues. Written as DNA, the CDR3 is TGCGCCAGCAGCCCTGCTGGTAGCTCCTACAATGAGCAGTTCTTC. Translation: CASSPAGSSYNEQFF.

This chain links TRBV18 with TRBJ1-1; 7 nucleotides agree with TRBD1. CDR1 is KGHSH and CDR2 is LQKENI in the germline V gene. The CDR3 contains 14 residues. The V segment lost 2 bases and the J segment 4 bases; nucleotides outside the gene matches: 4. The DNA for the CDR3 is TGTGCCAGCTCACCAAGCAGGGGGTCCACTGAAGCTTTCTTT. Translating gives CASSPSRGSTEAFF.

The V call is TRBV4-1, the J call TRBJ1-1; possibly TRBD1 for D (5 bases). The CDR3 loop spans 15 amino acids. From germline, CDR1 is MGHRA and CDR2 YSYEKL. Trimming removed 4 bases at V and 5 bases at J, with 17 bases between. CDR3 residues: CASSRIIGAGTEAFF. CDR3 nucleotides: TGCGCCAGCAGCCGGATCATCGGGGCGGGGACTGAAGCTTTCTTT.

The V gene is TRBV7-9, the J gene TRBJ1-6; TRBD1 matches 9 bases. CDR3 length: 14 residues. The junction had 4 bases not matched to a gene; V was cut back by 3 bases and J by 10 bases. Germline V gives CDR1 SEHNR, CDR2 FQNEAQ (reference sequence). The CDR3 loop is CASSLGQGQSPLHF. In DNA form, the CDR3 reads TGTGCCAGCAGCTTGGGACAGGGTCAGTCACCCCTCCACTTT.

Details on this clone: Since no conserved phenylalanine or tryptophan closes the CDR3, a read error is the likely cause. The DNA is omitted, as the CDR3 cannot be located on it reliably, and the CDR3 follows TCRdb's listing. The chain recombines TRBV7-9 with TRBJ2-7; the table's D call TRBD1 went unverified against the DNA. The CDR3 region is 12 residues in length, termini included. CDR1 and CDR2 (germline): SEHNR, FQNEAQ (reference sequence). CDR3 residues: CSSSSTLNRAAL.

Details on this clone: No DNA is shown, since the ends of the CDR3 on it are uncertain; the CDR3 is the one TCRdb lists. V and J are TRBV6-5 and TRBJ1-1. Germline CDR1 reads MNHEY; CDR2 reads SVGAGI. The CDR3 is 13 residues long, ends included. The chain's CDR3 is CASSSSVNTEAFF.

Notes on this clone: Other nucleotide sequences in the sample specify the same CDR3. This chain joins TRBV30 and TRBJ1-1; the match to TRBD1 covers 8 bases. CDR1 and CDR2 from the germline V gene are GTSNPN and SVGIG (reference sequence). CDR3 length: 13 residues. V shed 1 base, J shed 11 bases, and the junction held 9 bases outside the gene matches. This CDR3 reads CAWSAAGGGEAFF. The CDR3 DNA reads TGTGCCTGGAGTGCGGCAGGGGGCGGGGAGGCTTTCTTT.

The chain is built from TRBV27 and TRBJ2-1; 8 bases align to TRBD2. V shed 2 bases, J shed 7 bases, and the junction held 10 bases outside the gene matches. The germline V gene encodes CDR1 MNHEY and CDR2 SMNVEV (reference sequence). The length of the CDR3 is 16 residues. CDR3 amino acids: CASSLSSGTLENEQFF. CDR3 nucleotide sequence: TGTGCCAGCAGTTTAAGTAGCGGGACCCTAGAGAATGAGCAGTTCTTC.

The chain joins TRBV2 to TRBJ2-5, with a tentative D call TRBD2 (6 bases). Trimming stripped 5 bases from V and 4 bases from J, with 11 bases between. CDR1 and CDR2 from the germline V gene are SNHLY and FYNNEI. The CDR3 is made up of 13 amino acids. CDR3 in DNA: TGTGCCAGCAGTCTGCGGAGGGGAGAGACCCAGTACTTC. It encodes CASSLRRGETQYF.

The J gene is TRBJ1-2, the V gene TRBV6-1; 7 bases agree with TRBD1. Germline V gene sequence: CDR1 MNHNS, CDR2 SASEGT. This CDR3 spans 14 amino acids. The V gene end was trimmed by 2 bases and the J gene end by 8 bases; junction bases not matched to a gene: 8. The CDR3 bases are TGTGCCAGCAGTGAAAAGTGGACAGGAGTAGGCTACACCTTC. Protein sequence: CASSEKWTGVGYTF.

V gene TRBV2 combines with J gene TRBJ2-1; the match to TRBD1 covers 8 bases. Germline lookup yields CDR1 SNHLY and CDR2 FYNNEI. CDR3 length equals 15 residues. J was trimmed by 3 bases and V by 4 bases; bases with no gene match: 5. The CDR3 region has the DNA TGTGCCAGCAGTGGTCAGGGGGCCGGCTACAATGAGCAGTTCTTC. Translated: CASSGQGAGYNEQFF.

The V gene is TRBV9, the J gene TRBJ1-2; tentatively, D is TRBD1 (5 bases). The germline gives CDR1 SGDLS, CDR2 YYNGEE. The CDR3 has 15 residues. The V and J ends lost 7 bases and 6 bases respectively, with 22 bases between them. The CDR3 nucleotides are TGTGCCAGCGGCGGGAAATCAGGGTTGGTTCATGGCTACACCTTC. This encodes CASGGKSGLVHGYTF.

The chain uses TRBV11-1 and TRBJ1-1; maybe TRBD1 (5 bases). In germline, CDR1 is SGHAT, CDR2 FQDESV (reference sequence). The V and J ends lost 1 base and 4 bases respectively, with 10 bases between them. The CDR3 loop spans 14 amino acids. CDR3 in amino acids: CASSLEVGGTEAFF. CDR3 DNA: TGTGCCAGCAGCTTAGAAGTGGGGGGCACTGAAGCTTTCTTT.

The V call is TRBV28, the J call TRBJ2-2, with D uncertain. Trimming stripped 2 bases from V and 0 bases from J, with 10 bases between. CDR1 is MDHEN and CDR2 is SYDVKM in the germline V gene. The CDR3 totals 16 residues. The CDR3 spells CASSLERVPNTGELFF. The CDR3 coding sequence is TGTGCCAGCAGTTTAGAACGAGTACCGAACACCGGGGAGCTGTTTTTT.

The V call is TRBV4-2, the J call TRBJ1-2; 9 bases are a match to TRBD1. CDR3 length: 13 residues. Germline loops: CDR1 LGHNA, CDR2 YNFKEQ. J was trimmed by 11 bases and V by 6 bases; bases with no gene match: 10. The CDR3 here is CASSRQGESIYTF. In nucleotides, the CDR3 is TGTGCCAGCAGTCGACAGGGGGAGTCTATTTACACCTTC.

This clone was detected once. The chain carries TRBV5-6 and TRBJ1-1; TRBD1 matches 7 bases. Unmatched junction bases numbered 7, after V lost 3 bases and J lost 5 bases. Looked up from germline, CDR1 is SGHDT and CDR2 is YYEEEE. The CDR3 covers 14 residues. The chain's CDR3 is CASSWGLGQTEAFF. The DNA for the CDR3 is TGTGCCAGCAGCTGGGGGTTGGGACAGACTGAAGCTTTCTTT.

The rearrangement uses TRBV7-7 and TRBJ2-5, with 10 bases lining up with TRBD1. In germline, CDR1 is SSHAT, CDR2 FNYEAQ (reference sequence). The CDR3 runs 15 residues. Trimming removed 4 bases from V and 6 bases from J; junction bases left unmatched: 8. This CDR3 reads CASSSGQGVIKTQYF. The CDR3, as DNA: TGTGCCAGCAGCTCAGGACAGGGGGTAATCAAGACCCAGTACTTC.